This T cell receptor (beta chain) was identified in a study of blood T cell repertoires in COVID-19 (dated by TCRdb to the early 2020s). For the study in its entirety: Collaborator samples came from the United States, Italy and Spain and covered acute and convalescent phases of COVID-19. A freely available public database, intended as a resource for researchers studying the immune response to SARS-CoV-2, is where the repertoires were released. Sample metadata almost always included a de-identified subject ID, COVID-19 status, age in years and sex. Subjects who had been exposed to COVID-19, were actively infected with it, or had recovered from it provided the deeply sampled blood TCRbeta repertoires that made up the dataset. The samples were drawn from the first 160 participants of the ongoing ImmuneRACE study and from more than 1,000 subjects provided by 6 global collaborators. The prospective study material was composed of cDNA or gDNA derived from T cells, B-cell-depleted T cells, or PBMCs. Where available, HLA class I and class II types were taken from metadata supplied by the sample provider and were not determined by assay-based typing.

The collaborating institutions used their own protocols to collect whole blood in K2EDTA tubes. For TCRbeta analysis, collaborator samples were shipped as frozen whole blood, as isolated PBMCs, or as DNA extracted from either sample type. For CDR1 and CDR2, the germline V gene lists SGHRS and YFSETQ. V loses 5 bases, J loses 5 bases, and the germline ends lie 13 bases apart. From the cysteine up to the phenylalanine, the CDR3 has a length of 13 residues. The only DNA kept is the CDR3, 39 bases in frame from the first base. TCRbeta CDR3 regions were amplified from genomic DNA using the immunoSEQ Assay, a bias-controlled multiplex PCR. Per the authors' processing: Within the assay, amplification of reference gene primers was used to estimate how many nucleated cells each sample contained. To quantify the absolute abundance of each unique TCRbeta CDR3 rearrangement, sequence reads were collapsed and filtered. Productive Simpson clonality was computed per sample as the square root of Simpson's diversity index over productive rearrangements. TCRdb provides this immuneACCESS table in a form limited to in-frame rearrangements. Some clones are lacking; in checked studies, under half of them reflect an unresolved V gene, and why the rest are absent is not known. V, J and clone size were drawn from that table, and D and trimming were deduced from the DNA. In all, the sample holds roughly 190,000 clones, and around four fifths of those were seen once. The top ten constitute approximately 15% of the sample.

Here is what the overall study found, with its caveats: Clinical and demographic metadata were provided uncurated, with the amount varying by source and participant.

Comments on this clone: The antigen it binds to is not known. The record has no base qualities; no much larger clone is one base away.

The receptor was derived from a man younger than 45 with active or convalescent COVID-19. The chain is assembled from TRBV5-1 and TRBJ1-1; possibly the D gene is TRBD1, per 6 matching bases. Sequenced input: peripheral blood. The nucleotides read TGCGCCAGCAGGATTACAGGGCGGACTGAAGCTTTCTTT. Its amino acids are CASRITGRTEAFF.